This T cell receptor (beta chain) was sequenced for a study of CD8 T cells in ankylosing spondylitis. Study-wide results and limits: In ankylosing spondylitis blood, a motif of 7 to 9 highly homologous TCR beta variants appeared characteristic. Before this, some motif variants had been reported in reactive arthritis synovial fluid and blood. Researchers reportedly found disease-linked clones significantly enriched in matched ankylosing spondylitis synovial fluid.

Deletions cut 4 bases from V and 1 base from J, with 12 bases between. From germline, CDR1 is SGHRS and CDR2 YFSETQ. The CDR3 consists of 14 residues. Making the TCR beta libraries involved quantitative 5'-RACE with molecular barcodes. Via MiXCR, TCRdb re-called the 5' RACE reads, giving one row per CDR3 protein. The data show 130,000 or so distinct CDR3 sequences, more than 6.5% seen once. In this sample, this clonotype turned up many times. Its matching antigen is unknown. The clonotype originates from a male donor with ankylosing spondylitis or in good health (not recorded which). The material sequenced was blood, either unsorted or a sorted T cell fraction (not recorded which). The gene calls are TRBV5-1 and TRBJ2-7; the D gene is possibly TRBD1 (5 bases). This CDR3 is CASSPQTDSYEQYF. In DNA, the CDR3 is TGCGCCAGCAGCCCGCAGACAGATTCCTACGAGCAGTACTTC.